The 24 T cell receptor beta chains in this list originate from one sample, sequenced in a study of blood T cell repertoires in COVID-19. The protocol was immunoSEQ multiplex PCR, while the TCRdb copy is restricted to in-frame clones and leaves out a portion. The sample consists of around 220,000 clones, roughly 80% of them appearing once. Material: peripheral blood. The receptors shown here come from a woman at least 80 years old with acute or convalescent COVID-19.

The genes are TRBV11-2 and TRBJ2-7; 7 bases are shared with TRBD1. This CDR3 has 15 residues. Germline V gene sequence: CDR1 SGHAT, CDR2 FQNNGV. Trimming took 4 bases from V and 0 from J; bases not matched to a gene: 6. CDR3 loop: CASSSSGTASYEQYF. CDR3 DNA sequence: TGTGCCAGCAGCTCTTCCGGGACAGCCTCCTACGAGCAGTACTTC.

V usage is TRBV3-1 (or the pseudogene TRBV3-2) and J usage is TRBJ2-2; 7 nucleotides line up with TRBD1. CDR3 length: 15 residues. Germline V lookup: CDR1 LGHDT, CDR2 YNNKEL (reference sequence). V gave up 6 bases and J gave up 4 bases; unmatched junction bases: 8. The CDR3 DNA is TGTGCCAGCAGGAGTGGACAGGTGGTCACCGGGGAGCTGTTTTTT. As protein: CASRSGQVVTGELFF.

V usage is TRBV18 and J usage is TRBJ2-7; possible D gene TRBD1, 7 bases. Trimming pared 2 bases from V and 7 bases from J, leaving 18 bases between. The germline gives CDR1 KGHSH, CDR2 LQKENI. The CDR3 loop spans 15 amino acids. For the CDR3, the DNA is TGTGCCAGCTCACCAATAGGGGCAGGGGGAGGTGAGCAGTACTTC. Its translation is CASSPIGAGGGEQYF.

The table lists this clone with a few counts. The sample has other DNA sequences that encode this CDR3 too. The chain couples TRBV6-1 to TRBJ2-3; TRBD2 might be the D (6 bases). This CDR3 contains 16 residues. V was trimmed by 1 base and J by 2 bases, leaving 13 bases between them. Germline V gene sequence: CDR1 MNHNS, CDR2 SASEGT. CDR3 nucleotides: TGTGCCAGCAGTGAAGTGCGGGGCGGACCCACAGATACGCAGTATTTT. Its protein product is CASSEVRGGPTDTQYF.

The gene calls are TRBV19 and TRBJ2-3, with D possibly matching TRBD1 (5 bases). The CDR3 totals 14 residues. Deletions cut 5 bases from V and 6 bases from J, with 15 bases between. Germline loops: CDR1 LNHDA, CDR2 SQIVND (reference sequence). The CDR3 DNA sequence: TGTGCCAGTAGTCTACAGGTAGATACGGATACGCAGTATTTT. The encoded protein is CASSLQVDTDTQYF.

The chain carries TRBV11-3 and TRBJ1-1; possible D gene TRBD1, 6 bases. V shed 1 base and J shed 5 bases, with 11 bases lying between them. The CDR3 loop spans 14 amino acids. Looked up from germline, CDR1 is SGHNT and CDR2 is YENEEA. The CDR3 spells CASSLVQGSTEAFF. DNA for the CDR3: TGTGCCAGCAGCTTAGTACAGGGATCGACTGAAGCTTTCTTT.

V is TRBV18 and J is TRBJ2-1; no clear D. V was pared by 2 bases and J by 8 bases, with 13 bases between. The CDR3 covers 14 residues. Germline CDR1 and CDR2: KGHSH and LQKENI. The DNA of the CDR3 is TGTGCCAGCTCACCAAGTCCTTCTAGTGATGAGCAGTTCTTC. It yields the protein CASSPSPSSDEQFF.

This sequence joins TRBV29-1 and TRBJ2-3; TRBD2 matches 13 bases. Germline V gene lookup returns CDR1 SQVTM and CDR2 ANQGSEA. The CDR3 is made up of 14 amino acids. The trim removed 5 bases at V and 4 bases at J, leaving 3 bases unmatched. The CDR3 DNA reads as TGCAGCGTTCACACTAGCGGGAGGGCAGATACGCAGTATTTT. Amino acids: CSVHTSGRADTQYF.

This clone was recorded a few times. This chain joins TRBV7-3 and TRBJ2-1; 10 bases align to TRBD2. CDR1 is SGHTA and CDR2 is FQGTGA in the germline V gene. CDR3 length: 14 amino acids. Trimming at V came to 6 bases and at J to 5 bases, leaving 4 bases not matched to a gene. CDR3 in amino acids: CASSRSGGNNEQFF. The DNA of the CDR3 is TGTGCCAGCAGTCGTAGCGGGGGGAACAATGAGCAGTTCTTC.

The CDR3 bases are TGTGCCTTCTCACCGGGACTTGCTGGAAACACCATATATTTT. Protein: CAFSPGLAGNTIYF. The gene calls are TRBV30 and TRBJ1-3; tentative D call: TRBD1 (5 bases). The germline gives CDR1 GTSNPN, CDR2 SVGIG (reference sequence). V lost 7 bases and J 2 bases, leaving 15 bases between the germline ends. This CDR3 is 14 amino acids long.

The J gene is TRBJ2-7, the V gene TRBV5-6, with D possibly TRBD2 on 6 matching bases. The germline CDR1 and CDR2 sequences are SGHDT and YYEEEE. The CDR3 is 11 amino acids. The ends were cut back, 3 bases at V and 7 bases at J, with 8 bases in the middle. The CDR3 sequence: CASSSLAEQYF. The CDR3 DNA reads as TGTGCCAGCAGCTCCCTAGCGGAGCAGTACTTC.

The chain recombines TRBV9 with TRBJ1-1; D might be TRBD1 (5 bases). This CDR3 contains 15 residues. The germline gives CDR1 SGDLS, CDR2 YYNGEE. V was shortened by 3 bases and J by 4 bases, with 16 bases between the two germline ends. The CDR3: CASSEGRVFSTEAFF. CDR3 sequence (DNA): TGTGCCAGCAGCGAAGGCAGGGTCTTTAGCACTGAAGCTTTCTTT.

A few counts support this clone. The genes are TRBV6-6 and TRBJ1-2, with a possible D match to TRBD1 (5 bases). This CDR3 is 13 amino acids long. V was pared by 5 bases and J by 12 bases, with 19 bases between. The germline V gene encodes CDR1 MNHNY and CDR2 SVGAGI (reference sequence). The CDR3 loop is CASSSLGGSQDTF. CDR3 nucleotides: TGTGCCAGCAGTAGTCTGGGGGGAAGTCAGGACACCTTC.

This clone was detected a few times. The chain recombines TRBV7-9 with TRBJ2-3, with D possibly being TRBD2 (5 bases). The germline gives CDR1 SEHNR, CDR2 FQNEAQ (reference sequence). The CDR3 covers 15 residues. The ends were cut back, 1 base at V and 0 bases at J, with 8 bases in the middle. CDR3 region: CASSLVGGSTDTQYF. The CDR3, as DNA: TGTGCCAGCAGCTTAGTAGGCGGGAGCACAGATACGCAGTATTTT.

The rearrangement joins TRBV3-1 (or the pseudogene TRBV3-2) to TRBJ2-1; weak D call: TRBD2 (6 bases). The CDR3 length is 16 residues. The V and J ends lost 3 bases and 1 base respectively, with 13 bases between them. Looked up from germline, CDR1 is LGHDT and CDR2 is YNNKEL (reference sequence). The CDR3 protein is CASSHVGGWSYNEQFF. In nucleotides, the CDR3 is TGTGCCAGCAGCCATGTGGGGGGTTGGTCCTACAATGAGCAGTTCTTC.

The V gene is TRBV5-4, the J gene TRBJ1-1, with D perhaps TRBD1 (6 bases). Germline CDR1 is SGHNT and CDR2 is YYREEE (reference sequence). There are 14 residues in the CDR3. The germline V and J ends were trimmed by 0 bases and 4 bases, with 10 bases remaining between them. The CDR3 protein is CASSLVGGPTEAFF. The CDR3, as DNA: TGTGCCAGCAGCTTGGTTGGGGGCCCCACTGAAGCTTTCTTT.

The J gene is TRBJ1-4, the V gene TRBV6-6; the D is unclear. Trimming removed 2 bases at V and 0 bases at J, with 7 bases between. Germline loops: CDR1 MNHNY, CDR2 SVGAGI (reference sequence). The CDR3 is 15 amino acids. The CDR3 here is CASSYPGSTNEKLFF. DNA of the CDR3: TGTGCCAGCAGTTACCCAGGCTCAACTAATGAAAAACTGTTTTTT.

CDR3 protein: CASSYPSTGQSEKLFF. The CDR3 nucleotides are TGTGCCAGCAGTTACCCCTCGACAGGACAGAGCGAAAAACTGTTTTTT. This chain uses TRBV6-6 with TRBJ1-4, with D perhaps matching TRBD1 (6 bases). The germline CDR1 and CDR2 sequences are MNHNY and SVGAGI (reference sequence). The CDR3 runs 16 residues. Trimming pared 2 bases from V and 8 bases from J, leaving 18 bases between.

The CDR3 coding sequence is TGTGCCAGCAGCTCCGTCTCCCCAGCGTCCTACAATGAGCAGTTCTTC. It codes for CASSSVSPASYNEQFF. The V gene is TRBV5-4, the J gene TRBJ2-1; D unclear. Germline V gene data show CDR1 as SGHNT and CDR2 as YYREEE (reference sequence). The CDR3 contains 16 residues. With 3 bases removed from V and 1 base from J, the gap between germline ends came to 14 bases.

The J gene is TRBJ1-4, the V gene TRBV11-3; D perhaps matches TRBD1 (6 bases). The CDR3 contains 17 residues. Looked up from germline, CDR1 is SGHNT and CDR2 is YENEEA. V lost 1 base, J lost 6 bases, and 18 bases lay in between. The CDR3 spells CASSLGSSGAGDEKLFF. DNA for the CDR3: TGTGCCAGCAGCTTAGGTTCGTCGGGGGCGGGAGATGAAAAACTGTTTTTT.

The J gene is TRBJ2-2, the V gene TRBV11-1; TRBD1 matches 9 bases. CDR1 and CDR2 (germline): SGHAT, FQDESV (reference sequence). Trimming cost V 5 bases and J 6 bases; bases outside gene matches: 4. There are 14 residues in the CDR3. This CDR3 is CASSNRQGAGELFF. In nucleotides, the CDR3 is TGTGCCAGCAGCAATAGACAGGGGGCCGGGGAGCTGTTTTTT.

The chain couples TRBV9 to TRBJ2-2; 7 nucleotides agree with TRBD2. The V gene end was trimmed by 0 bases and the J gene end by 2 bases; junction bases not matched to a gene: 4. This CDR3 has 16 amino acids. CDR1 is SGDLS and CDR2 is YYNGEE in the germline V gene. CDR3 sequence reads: CASSVVSGLNTGELFF. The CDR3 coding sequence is TGTGCCAGCAGCGTAGTTAGCGGGCTTAACACCGGGGAGCTGTTTTTT. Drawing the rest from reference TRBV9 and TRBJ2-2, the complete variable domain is DSGVTQTPKHLITATGQRVTLRCSPRSGDLSVYWYQQSLDQGLQFLIQYYNGEERAKGNILERFSAQQFPDLHSELNLSSLELGDSALYFCASSVVSGLNTGELFFGEGSRLTVL.

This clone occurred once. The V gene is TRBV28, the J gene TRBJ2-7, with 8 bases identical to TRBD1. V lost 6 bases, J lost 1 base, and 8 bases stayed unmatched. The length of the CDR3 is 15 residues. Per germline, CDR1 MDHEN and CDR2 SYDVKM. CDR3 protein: CASSPGQGLSYEQYF. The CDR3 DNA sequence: TGTGCCAGCAGCCCCGGACAGGGATTATCCTACGAGCAGTACTTC.

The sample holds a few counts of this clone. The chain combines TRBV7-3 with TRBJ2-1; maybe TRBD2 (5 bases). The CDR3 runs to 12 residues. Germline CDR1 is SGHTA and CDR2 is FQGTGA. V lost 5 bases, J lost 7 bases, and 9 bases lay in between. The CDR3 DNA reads TGTGCCAGCAGCCCTCTAGCTAATGAGCAGTTCTTC. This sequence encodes CASSPLANEQFF.